The rows below give T cell receptor beta chains drawn from one sample of a study of cytomegalovirus exposure and HLA in healthy donors. Libraries were prepared by immunoSEQ multiplex PCR; TCRdb keeps only in-frame clonotypes and omits some of them. Seen in this sample are about 210,000 clones; the ten most common clones hold roughly 0.98%. The sample taken for sequencing was PBMCs. The origin of the receptors is a woman aged 30 to 39 in good health and CMV-seropositive. Both conserved end residues are part of each CDR3. The order of the fields is V gene, D gene, J gene, CDR3 protein, CDR3 DNA. A D gene is named only where the DNA matches it firmly.

>TRBV15|TRBD1|TRBJ1-1
CATSRDSGTGVGAFF
TGTGCCACCAGCAGAGATTCCGGGACAGGCGTCGGAGCTTTCTTT
>TRBV11-2|.|TRBJ1-4
CASTDGSIATNEKLFF
TGTGCCAGCACTGATGGCAGTATTGCAACTAATGAAAAACTGTTTTTT
>TRBV15|TRBD2|TRBJ2-5
CATSRNFFLAGETQYF
TGTGCCACCAGCAGAAACTTCTTTCTAGCGGGAGAGACCCAGTACTTC
>TRBV15|.|TRBJ1-4
CATSSTGSTNEKLFF
TGTGCCACCAGCTCAACGGGGTCAACTAATGAAAAACTGTTTTTT
>TRBV30|.|TRBJ2-1
CAWTFSNEQFF
TGTGCCTGGACTTTTTCCAATGAGCAGTTCTTC
>TRBV2|.|TRBJ2-7
CASSPRDGSSYEQYF
TGTGCCAGCAGTCCCCGGGACGGGAGCTCCTACGAGCAGTACTTC
>TRBV5-1|TRBD1|TRBJ1-2
CASSSSRGTGNGPGGYTF
TGCGCCAGCAGCTCTTCCCGCGGGACAGGGAACGGGCCCGGGGGCTACACCTTC
>TRBV6-5|TRBD2|TRBJ2-1
CASRWSGSDYNEQFF
TGTGCCAGCAGGTGGAGCGGGAGTGACTACAATGAGCAGTTCTTC
>TRBV29-1|TRBD1|TRBJ1-1
CSVLSGGYTEAFF
TGCAGCGTTTTATCAGGGGGCTACACTGAAGCTTTCTTT
>TRBV9|TRBD2|TRBJ2-1
CASSRTSGYNEQFF
TGTGCCAGCTCCCGGACTAGCGGGTACAATGAGCAGTTCTTC
>TRBV28|.|TRBJ2-7
CASSLVDRKTYEQYF
TGTGCCAGCAGTTTAGTCGACAGGAAGACCTACGAGCAGTACTTC
>TRBV7-9|.|TRBJ2-7
CASSLQTASYEQYF
TGTGCCAGCAGCTTACAGACAGCCTCCTACGAGCAGTACTTC
>TRBV5-1|TRBD1|TRBJ2-7
CASSPGTGVSYEQYF
TGCGCCAGCAGTCCCGGGACAGGCGTCTCCTACGAGCAGTACTTC
>TRBV5-1|TRBD1|TRBJ1-1
CASSSTGVRFEAFF
TGCGCCAGCAGCTCCACAGGGGTCCGGTTTGAAGCTTTCTTT
>TRBV11-2|.|TRBJ1-1
CASSIEGRGTEAFF
TGTGCCAGCAGCATCGAGGGAAGGGGGACTGAAGCTTTCTTT
>TRBV18|.|TRBJ2-1
CASRRASDEQFF
TGTGCCAGCCGGAGGGCCTCGGATGAGCAGTTCTTC
>TRBV6-1|.|TRBJ1-5
CATGRFNQPQHF
TGTGCCACTGGGAGGTTCAATCAGCCCCAGCATTTT
>TRBV9|.|TRBJ1-3
CASSEVRQSRTNTIYF
TGTGCCAGCAGCGAAGTGAGACAGAGTAGGACAAACACCATATATTTT
>TRBV4-3|TRBD1|TRBJ2-5
CASSLNPGQGGETQYF
TGCGCCAGCAGCCTAAACCCTGGACAGGGGGGAGAGACCCAGTACTTC
>TRBV5-1|.|TRBJ1-2
CASSSPGTNYGYTF
TGCGCCAGCAGCTCCCCAGGGACTAACTATGGCTACACCTTC
>TRBV30|TRBD1|TRBJ2-2
CAWSVQGSGELFF
TGTGCCTGGAGCGTACAGGGGAGCGGGGAGCTGTTTTTT
>TRBV29-1|.|TRBJ1-1
CSVGLMVTGSGAFF
TGCAGCGTTGGACTTATGGTCACAGGGAGTGGAGCTTTCTTT
>TRBV4-1|.|TRBJ2-7
CASSQGTGPYEQYF
TGCGCCAGCAGCCAAGGCACAGGGCCCTACGAGCAGTACTTC
>TRBV2|.|TRBJ1-4
CASSEAHGLEEKLFF
TGTGCCAGCAGTGAAGCGCACGGGTTGGAGGAAAAACTGTTTTTT
>TRBV7-2|.|TRBJ2-7
CASSRDPEGSYEQYF
TGTGCCAGCAGCCGGGACCCGGAGGGCTCCTACGAGCAGTACTTC
>TRBV5-1|.|TRBJ2-1
CASSFTPGTFPYNEQFF
TGCGCCAGCAGCTTTACCCCCGGGACTTTCCCCTACAATGAGCAGTTCTTC
>TRBV5-1|.|TRBJ1-1
CASSWQGVNTEAFF
TGCGCCAGCAGCTGGCAAGGGGTAAACACTGAAGCTTTCTTT
>TRBV9|TRBD2|TRBJ2-1
CASSVGLAGGEQFF
TGTGCCAGCAGCGTAGGTCTAGCGGGAGGTGAGCAGTTCTTC
>TRBV6-1|TRBD1|TRBJ2-1
CASSEPTWTGGRRNEQFF
TGTGCCAGCAGTGAACCTACATGGACAGGGGGCCGCCGGAATGAGCAGTTCTTC
>TRBV5-1|.|TRBJ2-7
CASSLRRGEDEQYF
TGCGCCAGCAGCTTGAGGAGGGGAGAGGACGAGCAGTACTTC
>TRBV13|TRBD1|TRBJ1-2
CASSPRTGPNYGYTF
TGTGCCAGCAGCCCCAGGACAGGACCTAACTATGGCTACACCTTC
>TRBV7-6|.|TRBJ2-5
CASSSNGRAQYF
TGTGCCAGCAGCTCAAATGGTCGGGCCCAGTACTTC
>TRBV6-1|TRBD2|TRBJ2-2
CASSGGAEAGELFF
TGTGCCAGCAGCGGGGGGGCCGAGGCCGGGGAGCTGTTTTTT
>TRBV5-4|.|TRBJ1-4
CASSPVQGTNEKLFF
TGTGCCAGCAGCCCCGTACAGGGAACAAATGAAAAACTGTTTTTT
>TRBV18|TRBD2|TRBJ2-7
CASSPRGSSYEQYF
TGTGCCAGCTCACCACGCGGGAGCTCCTACGAGCAGTACTTC
>TRBV4-1|TRBD2|TRBJ2-1
CASSQAGTSGNNEQFF
TGCGCCAGCAGCCAGGCCGGGACTAGCGGAAACAATGAGCAGTTCTTC
>TRBV5-1|.|TRBJ2-3
CASSLIGGDTQYF
TGCGCCAGCAGCTTAATTGGGGGGGATACGCAGTATTTT
>TRBV7-2|.|TRBJ2-2
CASSLVAWNTGELFF
TGTGCCAGCAGCTTAGTAGCGTGGAACACCGGGGAGCTGTTTTTT
>TRBV11-2|TRBD1|TRBJ2-7
CASRGGTGGNTYEQYF
TGTGCCAGCAGGGGGGGGACAGGGGGTAATACCTACGAGCAGTACTTC
>TRBV7-8|.|TRBJ1-2
CASSPRGGDTGSSGYTF
TGTGCCAGCAGCCCCAGAGGGGGGGATACTGGTTCTAGTGGCTACACCTTC
>TRBV10-3|TRBD1|TRBJ2-3
CAIGRTGSTDTQYF
TGTGCCATCGGACGGACAGGGTCGACAGATACGCAGTATTTT